This T cell receptor beta chain was recorded in a study of blood T cell repertoires in COVID-19 (dated by TCRdb to the early 2020s). Regarding the research as a whole: The collaborator samples originated in the United States, Italy and Spain and spanned the acute and convalescent phases of COVID-19. The repertoires were released in a freely available public database intended as a resource for research on the immune response to SARS-CoV-2. The samples were drawn from the first 160 participants of the ongoing ImmuneRACE study and from some 1,300 subjects provided by 6 global collaborators. Deeply sampled blood TCRbeta repertoires from subjects exposed to, actively infected with, or recovered from COVID-19 were included in the dataset. A de-identified subject ID, COVID-19 status, age in years and sex were almost always included in the sample metadata. Where available, HLA class I and class II types were taken from metadata supplied by the sample provider and were not determined by assay-based typing. The material from the prospective study consisted of cDNA or gDNA derived from T cells, B-cell-depleted T cells, or PBMCs. Broader findings and caveats from the paper: The quantity of clinical and demographic metadata differed by source and by participant and was supplied without curation.

The germline V gene (reference sequence) gives CDR1 as MNHNY and CDR2 as SVGAGI. The CDR3 numbers 14 residues from cysteine through phenylalanine. Left in the record is the CDR3 DNA by itself, 42 bases read in frame from the first base. V is cut back by 6 bases and J by 5 bases, with 5 bases in the junction unmatched. The immunoSEQ Assay, a bias-controlled multiplex PCR, was used to amplify TCRbeta CDR3 regions from genomic DNA. As for the original processing: The number of nucleated cells in each sample was estimated from the amplification of reference gene primers within the assay. Sequence reads were collapsed and filtered to measure the absolute abundance of every unique TCRbeta CDR3 rearrangement. For each sample, productive Simpson clonality was calculated as the square root of Simpson's diversity index over productive rearrangements. As stored in TCRdb, this immuneACCESS dataset retains in-frame rearrangements with V and J assigned. A fraction of the clones does not appear; measured against another copy, unresolved V genes explain less than half of the discrepancy, and the remainder lacks a known reason. Clone size and V and J calls were adopted from that table, with D and trimming inferred from the DNA. The sample includes over 90,000 clones, with approximately 74% observed a single time. The top ten clonotypes cover around 4% of the sample.

This clone turned up a few times. No antigen is known for it. The sample holds no much larger clone one base away, and base qualities are not on file. One collaborating source in Seattle enrolled patients during active infection and followed them longitudinally through the course of disease. The collaborating institutions used their own protocols to collect whole blood in K2EDTA tubes. Collaborator samples were shipped for TCRbeta analysis as frozen whole blood, isolated PBMCs, or DNA extracted from either sample type. The source of this sequence is a man between 65 and 85 years old with COVID-19, enrolled during active disease. The V gene is TRBV6-6 and the J gene is TRBJ2-5; 11 central bases correspond to TRBD2. Source material: peripheral blood. CDR3 sequence: CASRGGLAGETQYF. The DNA reads as follows: TGTGCCAGCAGGGGCGGACTAGCGGGCGAGACCCAGTACTTC.